The 5 T cell receptor beta chains below come from one sample, sequenced in a study of blood T cells in healthy people across ages. A J-beta primer mix and a sample-barcoded 5' primer were used in a second PCR of about 7 to 12 cycles. TCRdb fed the 5' RACE reads into MiXCR, producing one record per CDR3 protein. The sample carries about 750,000 distinct CDR3 sequences, about 55% recorded once. Sequenced material: blood. The receptor source for this set is a man at least 80 years old in good health.

In the case of this clonotype: A much larger clone differs by one base, so this may be a read error. The chain carries TRBV27 and TRBJ2-2; D remains ambiguous. Germline-derived CDR1 and CDR2 are MNHEY and SMNVEV (reference sequence). The CDR3 consists of 12 residues. CDR3 residues: CVSSPNTGELFF. CDR3 sequence (DNA): TGTGTCAGCAGTCCTAACACCGGGGAGCTGTTTTTT.

This clonotype has more than one count but fewer than ten. The chain employs TRBV21-1 and TRBJ2-5; TRBD2, the table's D call, was not compared with the DNA. TRBV21-1 is a pseudogene locus. CDR3 length equals 18 residues. CDR3 DNA sequence: TGTGCCAGCAGCAAAGGTGGACTAGCGGGGAGATACCAAGAGACCCAGTACTTC. Protein product: CASSKGGLAGRYQETQYF.

The chain uses TRBV7-2 and TRBJ2-5, with D perhaps assigned TRBD1 or TRBD2 (7 bases each). The V and J ends lost 5 bases and 11 bases respectively, with 36 bases between them. Germline loops: CDR1 SGHTA, CDR2 FQGNSA. The CDR3 extends over 19 amino acids. The CDR3 region has the DNA TGTGCCAGCAGCCCACTTGACCATACACAGGGGAGGGTTTACAATGAGCAGTACTTC. It specifies CASSPLDHTQGRVYNEQYF.

The chain links TRBV10-3 to TRBJ2-7, with D maybe TRBD2 (5 bases). Germline lookup yields CDR1 ENHRY and CDR2 SYGVKD. This CDR3 spans 14 amino acids. V lost 3 bases and J lost 0, with 9 bases in between. The CDR3 nucleotides are TGTGCCATCAGTGAACGGGAACTCTCCTACGAGCAGTACTTC. Its translation is CAISERELSYEQYF.

A few counts support this clonotype. The chain combines TRBV7-2 with TRBJ2-7; TRBD1 agrees at 7 bases. The CDR3 is 13 amino acids. J gave up 2 bases and V 4 bases, and 2 bases lay outside the gene matches. CDR1 is SGHTA and CDR2 is FQGNSA in the germline V gene. The CDR3 sequence: CASSYRGTYEQYF. CDR3 sequence (DNA): TGTGCCAGCAGCTACAGGGGTACCTACGAGCAGTACTTC.